The T cell receptor beta chain under discussion was sequenced for a study of identical twins. On this clonotype: Its antigen is unknown.

TCRdb processed the 5' RACE reads anew with MiXCR; each CDR3 protein has one entry. The sample lists 400,000 or so distinct CDR3 sequences; 9% were seen once. Findings and limits, study-wide: Twin pairs had excess sharing that was weaker in beta out-of-frame sequences.

The CDR3 has 17 residues. With 0 bases clipped from V and 4 bases from J, the junction kept 5 bases outside the gene matches. The germline V gene has CDR1 SGHVS and CDR2 FQNEAQ. This chain links TRBV7-8 with TRBJ2-3; 12 bases match TRBD1. Sequences were obtained from naive T cells sorted from blood. This TCR derives from a woman in her forties or fifties in good health. The CDR3 sequence: CASSLAGTGGLADTQYF. In DNA form, the CDR3 reads TGTGCCAGCAGCTTAGCCGGGACAGGGGGCCTTGCAGATACGCAGTATTTT.